A selection of T cell receptor beta chains follows, all from one sample in a study of blood T cell repertoires in COVID-19. Produced via immunoSEQ multiplex PCR; TCRdb's table is partial and in-frame only. This sample has about 150,000 clones, with over 90% found just once. Specimen: peripheral blood. The receptors shown here come from a man aged 45-65 years with acute or convalescent COVID-19. Each CDR3 is given with its conserved first and last residue. Each record gives: V gene, J gene, D gene, clone size, CDR3 protein, CDR3 DNA. D genes are given only for firm matches. Expanded clones are given a class, and other clones once, few, many or no size at all.

V: TRBV29-1
J: TRBJ2-3
D: -
size: -
CDR3: CSVDPAFGGDTQYF
DNA: TGCAGCGTTGATCCGGCGTTCGGGGGAGATACGCAGTATTTT

V: TRBV9
J: TRBJ2-2
D: TRBD2
size: -
CDR3: CASSVEGTRDYRIYTGELFF
DNA: TGTGCCAGCAGCGTAGAGGGGACCCGGGACTACCGAATCTATACCGGGGAGCTGTTTTTT

V: TRBV3-1/TRBV3-2
J: TRBJ1-1
D: -
size: -
CDR3: CASSHDRRNTEAFF
DNA: TGTGCCAGCAGCCACGACAGGAGGAACACTGAAGCTTTCTTT

V: TRBV3-1/TRBV3-2
J: TRBJ1-2
D: TRBD1
size: -
CDR3: CASSQGTGQGYTF
DNA: TGTGCCAGCAGCCAAGGGACAGGTCAAGGCTACACCTTC

V: TRBV9
J: TRBJ2-3
D: -
size: -
CDR3: CASSVGSGRDTRYF
DNA: TGTGCCAGCAGCGTAGGGTCGGGTCGGGATACGCGGTATTTT

V: TRBV19
J: TRBJ2-3
D: -
size: -
CDR3: CASVGHPSTDTQYF
DNA: TGTGCCAGTGTCGGACACCCTAGCACAGATACGCAGTATTTT

V: TRBV28
J: TRBJ1-2
D: -
size: -
CDR3: CASSLYKGHRNGYTF
DNA: TGTGCCAGCAGTTTATATAAGGGGCATAGAAACGGCTACACCTTC

V: TRBV5-8
J: TRBJ1-5
D: -
size: -
CDR3: CASSLDRRARGQPQHF
DNA: TGTGCCAGCAGCTTGGATCGCAGGGCTCGCGGTCAGCCCCAGCATTTT

V: TRBV9
J: TRBJ2-7
D: -
size: -
CDR3: CASSVAGEYDEQYF
DNA: TGTGCCAGCAGCGTAGCGGGAGAATATGACGAGCAGTACTTC

V: TRBV10-2
J: TRBJ1-2
D: TRBD1
size: -
CDR3: CASSEPTGGVPYTF
DNA: TGCGCCAGCAGTGAGCCGACAGGGGGCGTCCCCTACACCTTC

V: TRBV6-5
J: TRBJ1-6
D: -
size: -
CDR3: CASRTGRSPLHF
DNA: TGTGCCAGCAGAACAGGACGCTCCCCCCTCCACTTT

V: TRBV15
J: TRBJ2-3
D: TRBD2
size: -
CDR3: CATSSLLAGGPRVTDTQYF
DNA: TGTGCCACCAGCAGCCTGCTAGCGGGAGGGCCTCGGGTGACAGATACGCAGTATTTT

V: TRBV4-2
J: TRBJ1-1
D: -
size: -
CDR3: CASSQATGRDMNTEAFF
DNA: TGTGCCAGCAGCCAAGCAACAGGGAGAGACATGAACACTGAAGCTTTCTTT

V: TRBV24-1
J: TRBJ2-3
D: TRBD1
size: -
CDR3: CATSGTGTGTDTQYF
DNA: TGTGCCACCAGTGGGACCGGGACAGGTACAGATACGCAGTATTTT

V: TRBV7-2
J: TRBJ1-6
D: TRBD1
size: -
CDR3: CASSLLGGKNSPLHF
DNA: TGTGCCAGCAGCTTATTAGGGGGCAAAAATTCACCCCTCCACTTT

V: TRBV6-2/TRBV6-3
J: TRBJ2-7
D: -
size: -
CDR3: CASSPSRGAPHFYEQYF
DNA: TGTGCCAGCAGTCCCTCGCGCGGCGCCCCCCATTTCTACGAGCAGTACTTC

V: TRBV4-2
J: TRBJ1-5
D: -
size: once
CDR3: CASSQAGGGNQPQHF
DNA: TGTGCCAGCAGCCAAGCGGGGGGTGGCAATCAGCCCCAGCATTTT

V: TRBV24-1
J: TRBJ2-3
D: TRBD2
size: once
CDR3: CATSDAYLAGVADTQYF
DNA: TGTGCCACCAGTGATGCCTACCTAGCGGGGGTGGCAGATACGCAGTATTTT

V: TRBV5-6
J: TRBJ1-1
D: -
size: once
CDR3: CASSLTGITEAFF
DNA: TGTGCCAGCAGCCTGACAGGTATCACTGAAGCTTTCTTT

V: TRBV11-2
J: TRBJ1-2
D: TRBD1
size: -
CDR3: CASSLGRGPNYGYTF
DNA: TGTGCCAGCAGCTTAGGCAGGGGGCCTAACTATGGCTACACCTTC

V: TRBV7-3
J: TRBJ2-5
D: -
size: -
CDR3: CASSFFPQETQYF
DNA: TGTGCCAGCAGCTTTTTTCCACAAGAGACCCAGTACTTC

V: TRBV9
J: TRBJ2-2
D: -
size: -
CDR3: CASSTGQGDTGELFF
DNA: TGTGCCAGCAGCACAGGCCAAGGGGACACCGGGGAGCTGTTTTTT

V: TRBV4-2
J: TRBJ1-6
D: -
size: -
CDR3: CASSQGQGNSPLHF
DNA: TGTGCCAGCAGCCAAGGTCAGGGTAATTCACCCCTCCACTTT

V: TRBV28
J: TRBJ2-7
D: TRBD2
size: -
CDR3: CASRISGRGNYEQYF
DNA: TGTGCCAGCAGAATTAGCGGGAGGGGAAACTACGAGCAGTACTTC

V: TRBV7-2
J: TRBJ1-2
D: -
size: -
CDR3: CASSHHSDKPNYGYTF
DNA: TGTGCCAGCAGTCACCACTCAGACAAGCCTAACTATGGCTACACCTTC

V: TRBV30
J: TRBJ2-2
D: -
size: once
CDR3: CAWESPDTGELFF
DNA: TGTGCCTGGGAATCGCCGGACACCGGGGAGCTGTTTTTT

V: TRBV7-2
J: TRBJ1-2
D: -
size: -
CDR3: CASSLEGSGVYGYTF
DNA: TGTGCCAGCAGCTTAGAAGGTTCAGGGGTCTATGGCTACACCTTC

V: TRBV27
J: TRBJ1-2
D: -
size: -
CDR3: CASRIRGTKLYGYTF
DNA: TGTGCCAGCAGGATTAGAGGGACAAAACTTTATGGCTACACCTTC

V: TRBV18
J: TRBJ2-1
D: TRBD2
size: -
CDR3: CASLPWGLAGGPGNEQFF
DNA: TGTGCCAGTTTGCCCTGGGGACTAGCGGGAGGGCCAGGCAATGAGCAGTTCTTC

V: TRBV19
J: TRBJ1-4
D: -
size: -
CDR3: CASRRKQGSAEKLFF
DNA: TGTGCCAGTAGGAGGAAACAGGGTTCAGCTGAAAAACTGTTTTTT

V: TRBV11-2
J: TRBJ2-5
D: TRBD2
size: -
CDR3: CASSLGRGSGRTQETQYF
DNA: TGTGCCAGCAGCTTAGGAAGGGGTAGCGGGAGGACGCAAGAGACCCAGTACTTC

V: TRBV6-1
J: TRBJ2-3
D: TRBD2
size: -
CDR3: CASSELGGGFTDTQYF
DNA: TGTGCCAGCAGTGAACTGGGCGGGGGTTTCACAGATACGCAGTATTTT

V: TRBV4-1
J: TRBJ2-7
D: TRBD1
size: few
CDR3: CASSQDWGQGFLEQYF
DNA: TGCGCCAGCAGCCAAGATTGGGGACAGGGCTTTCTCGAGCAGTACTTC

V: TRBV9
J: TRBJ2-3
D: TRBD2
size: -
CDR3: CASSGTERGGIGTQYF
DNA: TGTGCCAGCAGCGGTACAGAGCGGGGGGGGATTGGTACGCAGTATTTT

V: TRBV19
J: TRBJ1-2
D: -
size: -
CDR3: CASSIFPPGANIGYGYTF
DNA: TGTGCCAGTAGTATATTTCCACCAGGGGCCAACATCGGTTATGGCTACACCTTC

V: TRBV7-8
J: TRBJ1-1
D: -
size: -
CDR3: CASSLTRGSEAFF
DNA: TGTGCCAGCAGCCTAACCCGGGGAAGTGAAGCTTTCTTT

V: TRBV6-6
J: TRBJ1-3
D: -
size: -
CDR3: CASSRQDSNTIYF
DNA: TGTGCCAGCAGCCGACAGGACTCAAACACCATATATTTT

V: TRBV28
J: TRBJ1-2
D: -
size: -
CDR3: CASSLLMGSNYGYTF
DNA: TGTGCCAGCAGTTTGCTGATGGGCAGTAACTATGGCTACACCTTC

V: TRBV4-3
J: TRBJ1-4
D: -
size: -
CDR3: CASSQDPRGTNEKLFF
DNA: TGCGCCAGCAGCCAAGATCCGCGGGGAACTAATGAAAAACTGTTTTTT

V: TRBV2
J: TRBJ2-7
D: -
size: -
CDR3: CASSRDSNEQYF
DNA: TGTGCCAGCAGCCGCGACAGTAACGAGCAGTACTTC

V: TRBV27
J: TRBJ2-4
D: TRBD2
size: -
CDR3: CASSPGGFKNIQYF
DNA: TGTGCCAGCAGCCCGGGGGGGTTCAAAAACATTCAGTACTTC

V: TRBV6-5
J: TRBJ1-1
D: TRBD1
size: -
CDR3: CASTYSGTGLAFF
DNA: TGTGCCAGCACTTATTCCGGGACAGGGTTGGCTTTCTTT

V: TRBV19
J: TRBJ1-4
D: -
size: -
CDR3: CASSEQGSGTNEKLFF
DNA: TGTGCCAGTAGTGAACAGGGTTCGGGAACTAATGAAAAACTGTTTTTT

V: TRBV5-4
J: TRBJ2-5
D: TRBD2
size: -
CDR3: CASSPRTSGLETQYF
DNA: TGTGCCAGCAGTCCACGGACTAGCGGGTTAGAGACCCAGTACTTC

V: TRBV4-1
J: TRBJ1-5
D: -
size: -
CDR3: CASSQGLQLSNQPQHF
DNA: TGCGCCAGCAGCCAAGGCTTACAGCTTAGCAATCAGCCCCAGCATTTT